This T cell receptor (beta chain) came from a study of cytomegalovirus exposure and HLA in healthy donors. PCR employed 60 Vbeta and 13 Jbeta primers. Libraries were prepared by immunoSEQ multiplex PCR; TCRdb keeps only in-frame clonotypes and omits some of them. The table shows approximately 240,000 clones, with 85% to 90% occurring only once. With 5 bases removed from V and 1 base from J, the gap between germline ends came to 16 bases. The CDR3 loop spans 16 amino acids. Germline CDR1 MNHEY, CDR2 SMNVEV (reference sequence). Sample: PBMCs. The J gene is TRBJ2-3, the V gene TRBV27, with D possibly being TRBD1 (6 bases). This TCR derives from a woman aged 18-29 years in good health and CMV-seronegative. In DNA form, the CDR3 reads TGTGCCAGCAGTGCTCGGACAGCCCTGGGCACAGATACGCAGTATTTT. Translated, it gives CASSARTALGTDTQYF.